This TCR beta chain was sequenced during a study of blood T cells in healthy people across ages. Worth noting for this clonotype: Its target is not known.

A second PCR, run for about 7 to 11 cycles, used a sample-barcoded 5' primer plus a J-beta primer mix. TCRdb analysed the 5' RACE reads with MiXCR anew, one entry per CDR3 protein. The sample lists fewer than 1,200,000 distinct CDR3 sequences, approximately 25% occurring once. Study-wide findings and caveats: With donor CMV status unknown, expanded clonotype changes were possibly confounded. Higher diversity, along with more naive CD4+ cells, distinguished long-lived donors from aged donors.

The same specimen was also included in a second study, on T cells of mothers and their children. This second report adds: A few healthy Caucasian mothers served as donors, and their six children did as well. The authors used all extracted RNA for cDNA synthesis, at about 1.6 ug per 15 ul.

Sequencing was performed on blood. This clonotype originated in a girl aged 2 to 9 in good health.

The CDR3 DNA sequence: TGCAGTGCTAGAGATCATGGGACAGGGGAGGACGAGCAGTACTTC. It translates to CSARDHGTGEDEQYF. The V gene is TRBV20-1, the J gene TRBJ2-7; TRBD1 matches 10 bases. Germline assignment: CDR1 DFQATT and CDR2 SNEGSKA (reference sequence). The length of the CDR3 is 15 residues. V trimming: 0 bases; J trimming: 5 bases; junction bases outside the gene matches: 7.